The clone carrying this TCR beta chain was seen a few times. This sample was included in a study of tumour-infiltrating T cells in Burkitt lymphoma. Across the whole study: The Burkitt lymphoma cohort spanned all epidemiological subtypes. Repertoire clonality predicted overall and progression-free survival.

There are 14 residues in the CDR3. Germline CDR1 and CDR2: SGDLS and YYNGEE. The V segment lost 1 base and the J segment 1 base; nucleotides outside the gene matches: 0. Using immunoSEQ multiplex PCR, the repertoire was profiled, and TCRdb retains in-frame clones only, with some absent. Among about 3,300 clones listed, 13% were seen once. The V gene is TRBV9, the J gene TRBJ2-3; 7 positions match TRBD2. This clonotype originated in a human donor with Burkitt lymphoma. Sequenced input: tumor tissue. The CDR3 is CASSVLAGTDTQYF. The CDR3 coding sequence is TGTGCCAGCAGCGTACTAGCGGGCACAGATACGCAGTATTTT.